This T cell receptor beta chain was obtained from a study of lung T cells in sarcoidosis with Löfgren's syndrome. About the research overall: Analyses focused on Löfgren's syndrome patients.

By share, this clonotype ranks as medium-sized. Its cognate antigen is unknown. General study results and limits: In alpha-beta pairs, TRAV12-1 favored TRBV2, and their CDR3s were homologous. Multiple Löfgren's syndrome patients reportedly shared TRAV12-1 and TRBV2 CDR3 motifs. Versus controls, Löfgren's syndrome patients reportedly showed TRAV12-1 and TRBV2 as most expanded.

Each CDR3 protein is one row after TCRdb ran MiXCR on the reads. The sample carries around 3,000 distinct CDR3 sequences, around 17% recorded once. Trimming removed 5 bases at V and 3 bases at J, with 9 bases between. The CDR3 is made up of 13 amino acids. Germline CDR1 KGHSH, CDR2 LQKENI. The receptor's source is a human donor with sarcoidosis (Löfgren's syndrome or another form), or a control subject (not recorded which). The rearrangement joins TRBV18 to TRBJ2-3, with D unclear. Sequenced sample: CD4+ T cells from bronchoalveolar lavage. CDR3 DNA: TGTGCCAGCTCATTCGGCCGAACAGATACGCAGTATTTT. Protein product: CASSFGRTDTQYF.